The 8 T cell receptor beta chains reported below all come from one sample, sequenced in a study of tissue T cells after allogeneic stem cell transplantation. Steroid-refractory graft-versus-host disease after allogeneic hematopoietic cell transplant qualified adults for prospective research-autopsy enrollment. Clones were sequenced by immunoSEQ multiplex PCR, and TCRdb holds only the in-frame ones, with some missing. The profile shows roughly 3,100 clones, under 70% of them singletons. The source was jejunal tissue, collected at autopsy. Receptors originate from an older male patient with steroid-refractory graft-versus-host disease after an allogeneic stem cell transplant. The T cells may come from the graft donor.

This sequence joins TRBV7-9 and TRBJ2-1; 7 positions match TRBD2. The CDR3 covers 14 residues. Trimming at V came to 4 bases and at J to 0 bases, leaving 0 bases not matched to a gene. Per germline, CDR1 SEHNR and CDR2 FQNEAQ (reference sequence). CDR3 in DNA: TGTGCCAGCAGCTCGGGGGGCTCCTACAATGAGCAGTTCTTC. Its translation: CASSSGGSYNEQFF.

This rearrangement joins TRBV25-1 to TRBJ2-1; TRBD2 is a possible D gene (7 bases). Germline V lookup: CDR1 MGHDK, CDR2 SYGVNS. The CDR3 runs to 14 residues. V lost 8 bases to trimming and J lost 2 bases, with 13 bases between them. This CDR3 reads CASGRGTTYNEQFF. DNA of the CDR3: TGTGCCAGCGGGAGGGGGACCACCTACAATGAGCAGTTCTTC.

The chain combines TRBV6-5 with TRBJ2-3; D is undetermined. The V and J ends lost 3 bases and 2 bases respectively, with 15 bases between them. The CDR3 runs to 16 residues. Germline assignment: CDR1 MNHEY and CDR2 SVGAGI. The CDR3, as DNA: TGTGCCAGCAGTTATAAGACTCTCGCCCACACAGATACGCAGTATTTT. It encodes CASSYKTLAHTDTQYF.

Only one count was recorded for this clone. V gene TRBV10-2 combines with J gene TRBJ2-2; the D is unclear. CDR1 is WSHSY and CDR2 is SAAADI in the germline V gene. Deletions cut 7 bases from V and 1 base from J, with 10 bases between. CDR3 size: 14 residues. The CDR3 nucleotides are TGCGCCAGCAAATCGGGCCAGAACACCGGGGAGCTGTTTTTT. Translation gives CASKSGQNTGELFF.

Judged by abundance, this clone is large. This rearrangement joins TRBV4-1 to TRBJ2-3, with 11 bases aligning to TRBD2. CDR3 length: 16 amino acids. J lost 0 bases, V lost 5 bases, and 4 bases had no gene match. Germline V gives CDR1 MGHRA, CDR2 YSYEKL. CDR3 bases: TGCGCCAGCAGCTCTCGGACTAGCGGGAGCACAGATACGCAGTATTTT. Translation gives CASSSRTSGSTDTQYF.

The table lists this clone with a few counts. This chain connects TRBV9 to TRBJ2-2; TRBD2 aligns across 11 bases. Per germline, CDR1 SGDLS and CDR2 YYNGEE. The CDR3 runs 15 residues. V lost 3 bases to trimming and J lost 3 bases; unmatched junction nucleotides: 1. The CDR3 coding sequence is TGTGCCAGCAGCGGTAGCGGGGGGGACACCGGGGAGCTGTTTTTT. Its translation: CASSGSGGDTGELFF.

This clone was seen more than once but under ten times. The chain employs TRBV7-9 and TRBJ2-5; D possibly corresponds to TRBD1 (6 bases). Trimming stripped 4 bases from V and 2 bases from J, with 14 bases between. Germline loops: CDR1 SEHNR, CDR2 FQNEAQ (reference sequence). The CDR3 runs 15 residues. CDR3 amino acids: CASSSDRIVQETQYF. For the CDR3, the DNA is TGTGCCAGCAGCTCAGACAGGATTGTACAAGAGACCCAGTACTTC. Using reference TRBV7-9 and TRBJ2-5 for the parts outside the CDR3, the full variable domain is DTGVSQNPRHKITKRGQNVTFRCDPISEHNRLYWYRQTLGQGPEFLTYFQNEAQLEKSRLLSDRFSAERPKGSFSTLEIQRTEQGDSAMYLCASSSDRIVQETQYFGPGTRLLVL.

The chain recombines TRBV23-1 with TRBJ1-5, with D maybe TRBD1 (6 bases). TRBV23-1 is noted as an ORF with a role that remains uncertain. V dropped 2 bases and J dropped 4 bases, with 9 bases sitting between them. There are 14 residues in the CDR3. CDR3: CASSQGQRNQPQHF. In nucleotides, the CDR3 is TGCGCCAGCAGTCAAGGACAGCGAAATCAGCCCCAGCATTTT.